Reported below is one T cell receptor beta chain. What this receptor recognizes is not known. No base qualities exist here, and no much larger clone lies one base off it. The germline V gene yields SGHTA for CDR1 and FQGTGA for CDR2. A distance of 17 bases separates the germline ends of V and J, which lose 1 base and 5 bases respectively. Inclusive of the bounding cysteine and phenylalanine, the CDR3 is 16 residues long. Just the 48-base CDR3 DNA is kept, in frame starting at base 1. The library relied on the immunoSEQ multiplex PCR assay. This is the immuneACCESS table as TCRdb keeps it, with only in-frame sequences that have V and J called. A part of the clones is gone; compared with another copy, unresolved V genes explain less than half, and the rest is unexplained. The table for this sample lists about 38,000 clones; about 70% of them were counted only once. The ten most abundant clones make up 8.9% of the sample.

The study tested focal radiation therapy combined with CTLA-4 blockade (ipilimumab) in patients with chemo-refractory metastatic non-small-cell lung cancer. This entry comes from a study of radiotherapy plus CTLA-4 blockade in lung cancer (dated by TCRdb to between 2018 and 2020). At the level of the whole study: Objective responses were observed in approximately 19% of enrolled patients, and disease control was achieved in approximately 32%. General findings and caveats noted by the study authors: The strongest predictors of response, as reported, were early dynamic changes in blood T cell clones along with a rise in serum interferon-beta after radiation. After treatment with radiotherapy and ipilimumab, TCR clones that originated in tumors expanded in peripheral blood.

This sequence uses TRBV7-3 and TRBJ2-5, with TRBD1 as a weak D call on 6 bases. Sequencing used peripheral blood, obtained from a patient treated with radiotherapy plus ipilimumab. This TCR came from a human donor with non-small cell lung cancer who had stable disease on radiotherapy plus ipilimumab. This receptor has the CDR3 CASSLNGGPNGETQYF. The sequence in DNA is TGTGCCAGCAGCTTAAATGGGGGCCCCAATGGGGAGACCCAGTACTTC.